This T cell receptor (beta chain) originates from a study of technical replicates of blood from a handful of donors. Clones were sequenced by immunoSEQ multiplex PCR, and TCRdb holds only the in-frame ones, with some missing. Of tens of thousands of clones listed, roughly 95% are singletons. Trimming pared 5 bases from V and 0 bases from J, leaving 8 bases between. CDR1 and CDR2 from the germline V gene are MNHNS and SASEGT. The length of the CDR3 is 14 residues. What was sequenced was PBMCs. The chain couples TRBV6-1 to TRBJ1-5; possible D gene TRBD1, 5 bases. The source is a human donor in good health. Some clones in this sample may be carry-over from other donors' samples. Written as DNA, the CDR3 is TGTGCCAGCAGTCTACAGGATAGCAATCAGCCCCAGCATTTT. As protein: CASSLQDSNQPQHF.